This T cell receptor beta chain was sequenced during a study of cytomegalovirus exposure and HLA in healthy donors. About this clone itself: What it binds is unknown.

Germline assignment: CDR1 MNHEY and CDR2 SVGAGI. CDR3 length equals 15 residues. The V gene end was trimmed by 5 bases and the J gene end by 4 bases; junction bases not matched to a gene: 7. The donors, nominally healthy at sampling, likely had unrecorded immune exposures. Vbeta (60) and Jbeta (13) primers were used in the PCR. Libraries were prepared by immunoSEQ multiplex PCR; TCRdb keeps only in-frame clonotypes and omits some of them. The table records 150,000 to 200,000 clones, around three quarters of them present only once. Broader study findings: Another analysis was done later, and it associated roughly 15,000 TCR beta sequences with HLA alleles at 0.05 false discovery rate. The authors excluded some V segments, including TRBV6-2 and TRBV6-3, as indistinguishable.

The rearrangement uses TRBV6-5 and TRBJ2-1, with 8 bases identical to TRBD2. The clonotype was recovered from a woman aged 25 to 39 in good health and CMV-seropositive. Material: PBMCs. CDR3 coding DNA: TGTGCCAGCAGTCCGTCCGGGACTAGTTACAATGAGCAGTTCTTC. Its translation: CASSPSGTSYNEQFF.